The next 21 T cell receptor beta chains were all read from a single sample in a study of blood T cell repertoires in COVID-19. The table came from immunoSEQ multiplex PCR; TCRdb's copy has only in-frame clones and leaves some out. The data show about 260,000 clones, 88% seen once. Sequenced input: peripheral blood. The source is a human donor in a cohort sampled during active COVID-19.

This chain connects TRBV18 to TRBJ2-5; D uncertain. The germline V and J ends were trimmed by 4 bases and 2 bases, with 8 bases remaining between them. CDR1 and CDR2 (germline): KGHSH, LQKENI. CDR3 length: 13 residues. CDR3 protein: CASSLQEQETQYF. The DNA of the CDR3 is TGTGCCAGCTCACTTCAGGAACAAGAGACCCAGTACTTC.

The V gene is TRBV9, the J gene TRBJ1-5; D call uncertain. The CDR3 sequence is 13 residues long. Germline CDR1 SGDLS, CDR2 YYNGEE. The germline V and J ends were trimmed by 5 bases and 5 bases, with 11 bases remaining between them. Here the CDR3 reads CASSLGGYQPQHF. In nucleotides, the CDR3 is TGTGCCAGCAGTCTGGGAGGGTATCAGCCCCAGCATTTT.

The chain has TRBV7-9 and TRBJ1-1; no definite D call. Germline loops: CDR1 SEHNR, CDR2 FQNEAQ (reference sequence). Trimming cost V 1 base and J 6 bases, with 9 bases left between them. The CDR3 spans 13 residues. The DNA of the CDR3 is TGTGCCAGCAGCTTAGAACAGAAGGCTGAAGCTTTCTTT. This gives the protein CASSLEQKAEAFF.

This clone was seen once. J is TRBJ1-1 and V is TRBV19; 7 positions agree with TRBD1. The V gene end was trimmed by 7 bases and the J gene end by 5 bases; junction bases not matched to a gene: 13. Germline V gives CDR1 LNHDA, CDR2 SQIVND (reference sequence). The CDR3 is 15 residues long. CDR3 region: CASIERGRGKTEAFF. In DNA form, the CDR3 reads TGTGCCAGTATTGAGAGGGGCAGGGGGAAGACTGAAGCTTTCTTT. The whole variable domain, filled in from reference TRBV19 and TRBJ1-1, reads DGGITQSPKYLFRKEGQNVTLSCEQNLNHDAMYWYRQDPGQGLRLIYYSQIVNDFQKGDIAEGYSVSREKKESFPLTVTSAQKNPTAFYLCASIERGRGKTEAFFGQGTRLTVV.

The genes are TRBV7-3 and TRBJ2-7, with 11 bases fitting TRBD2. V was pared by 5 bases and J by 1 base, with 7 bases of the junction left unmatched. Germline CDR1 reads SGHTA; CDR2 reads FQGTGA. CDR3 length: 16 residues. The CDR3 spells CASSLDSGRASYEQYF. The CDR3 DNA is TGTGCCAGCAGCCTGGATAGCGGGAGGGCTTCCTACGAGCAGTACTTC. Combining the CDR3 with reference TRBV7-3 and TRBJ2-7 gives the whole variable domain GAGVSQTPSNKVTEKGKYVELRCDPISGHTALYWYRQSLGQGPEFLIYFQGTGAADDSGLPNDRFFAVRPEGSVSTLKIQRTERGDSAVYLCASSLDSGRASYEQYFGPGTRLTVT.

The V gene is TRBV11-3, the J gene TRBJ1-5; 10 bases line up with TRBD1. Trimming took 1 base from V and 8 from J; bases not matched to a gene: 8. Germline V gives CDR1 SGHNT, CDR2 YENEEA. The CDR3 extends over 16 amino acids. CDR3 coding DNA: TGTGCCAGCAGCTTAGTGGCCCGGGACAGGGGTAAGCCCCAGCATTTT. This gives the protein CASSLVARDRGKPQHF. The full variable domain, rest sourced from reference TRBV11-3 and TRBJ1-5, is EAGVVQSPRYKIIEKKQPVAFWCNPISGHNTLYWYLQNLGQGPELLIRYENEEAVDDSQLPKDRFSAERLKGVDSTLKIQPAELGDSAVYLCASSLVARDRGKPQHFGDGTRLSIL.

CDR3 DNA sequence: TGCGCCAGCAGCCAAGCGGTAACTAGCGGGAGTAATGAGCAGTTCTTC. Its translation: CASSQAVTSGSNEQFF. V and J are TRBV4-1 and TRBJ2-1; 11 bases line up with TRBD2. Germline V CDR1 and CDR2: MGHRA, YSYEKL. The CDR3 contains 16 residues. Losses at the gene ends were 1 base for V and 7 bases for J; bases not matched to a gene: 6.

This chain joins TRBV27 and TRBJ2-1; 8 bases match TRBD1. The CDR3 is 15 residues long. Trimming removed 8 bases from V and 2 bases from J; junction bases left unmatched: 8. CDR1 and CDR2 (germline): MNHEY, SMNVEV (reference sequence). For the CDR3, the DNA is TGTGCCAGCGGCTCCAGGGACAGGCCCTACAATGAGCAGTTCTTC. It yields the protein CASGSRDRPYNEQFF.

The rearrangement uses TRBV9 and TRBJ1-1; 7 bases match TRBD1. The germline CDR1 and CDR2 sequences are SGDLS and YYNGEE. Losses at the gene ends were 0 bases for V and 0 bases for J; bases not matched to a gene: 8. The CDR3 length is 17 residues. CDR3 in DNA: TGTGCCAGCAGCGTAGCGTACCCGACAGGGATGAACACTGAAGCTTTCTTT. Its translation is CASSVAYPTGMNTEAFF.

The chain couples TRBV2 to TRBJ1-2; D gene ambiguous. The germline CDR1 and CDR2 sequences are SNHLY and FYNNEI. The CDR3 is made up of 14 amino acids. The ends were cut back, 1 base at V and 5 bases at J, with 11 bases in the middle. The CDR3 DNA reads as TGTGCCAGCAGTGAAGGGCGGAGTATTTATGGCTACACCTTC. This sequence encodes CASSEGRSIYGYTF.

The V and J genes are TRBV4-3 and TRBJ2-2; 8 nucleotides match TRBD1. After removal of 3 bases from V and 1 base from J, the junction contained 1 base not matched to a gene. This CDR3 is 15 amino acids long. Per germline, CDR1 LGHNA and CDR2 YSLEER. The CDR3 region is CASSQGTGNTGELFF. The CDR3 DNA reads TGCGCCAGCAGCCAGGGGACAGGGAACACCGGGGAGCTGTTTTTT.

J is TRBJ2-3 and V is TRBV7-9; TRBD1 aligns across 7 bases. CDR1 is SEHNR, CDR2 FQNEAQ, per germline (reference sequence). V shed 5 bases, J shed 14 bases, and the junction held 10 bases outside the gene matches. The CDR3 length is 12 residues. The CDR3 region is CASSPPDRVPYF. The DNA for the CDR3 is TGTGCCAGCAGCCCCCCCGACAGGGTTCCGTATTTT.

V is TRBV7-2 and J is TRBJ2-1; D perhaps matches TRBD1 (5 bases). The CDR3 has 13 amino acids. Trimming left V 5 bases short and J 10 bases short, with 15 bases between. Germline V gene sequence: CDR1 SGHTA, CDR2 FQGNSA. CDR3 in DNA: TGTGCCAGCAGCCCTCTCGGACATCGCGAGCAGTTCTTC. This gives the protein CASSPLGHREQFF.

The chain has TRBV5-1 and TRBJ1-6; D unresolved. V was pared by 4 bases and J by 0 bases, with 11 bases between. The CDR3 covers 16 residues. Germline lookup yields CDR1 SGHRS and CDR2 YFSETQ. CDR3 sequence (DNA): TGCGCCAGCAGCGAAAATACTCCCTCCTATAATTCACCCCTCCACTTT. Its translation: CASSENTPSYNSPLHF.

The V gene is TRBV12-3 or TRBV12-4, the J gene TRBJ1-1; D perhaps matches TRBD1 (6 bases). The CDR3 loop spans 13 amino acids. The V end was cut by 5 bases, the J end by 3 bases, with 10 bases between. CDR3 sequence (DNA): TGTGCCAGCAGTAACAGGGCCGACACTGAAGCTTTCTTT. It translates to CASSNRADTEAFF.

V is TRBV27 and J is TRBJ2-7; possible D gene TRBD1, 5 bases. The CDR3 covers 14 residues. The germline CDR1 and CDR2 sequences are MNHEY and SMNVEV (reference sequence). The V gene lost 5 bases and the J gene lost 4 bases, with 15 bases spanning the gap. CDR3 protein: CASSLRQNFYEQYF. CDR3 in DNA: TGTGCCAGCAGTCTCAGACAGAACTTTTACGAGCAGTACTTC.

V is TRBV27 and J is TRBJ1-2, with TRBD1 matching 7 bases. With 5 bases clipped from V and 1 base from J, the junction kept 7 bases outside the gene matches. Germline lookup yields CDR1 MNHEY and CDR2 SMNVEV (reference sequence). CDR3 length equals 15 residues. The CDR3 sequence is CASSLRQGGNYGYTF. In nucleotides, the CDR3 is TGTGCCAGCAGTCTAAGACAGGGAGGTAACTATGGCTACACCTTC.

The chain links TRBV7-2 to TRBJ2-3; TRBD2 agrees at 7 bases. Germline CDR1 and CDR2: SGHTA and FQGNSA. V dropped 4 bases and J dropped 2; count of bases not matched to a gene: 6. This CDR3 contains 15 residues. CDR3 loop: CASSSRAGFTDTQYF. CDR3 bases: TGTGCCAGCAGCTCCCGAGCGGGGTTCACAGATACGCAGTATTTT.

V is TRBV6-5 and J is TRBJ2-7; D is possibly TRBD2 (6 bases). The CDR3 runs 14 residues. Germline V gene data show CDR1 as MNHEY and CDR2 as SVGAGI. V was trimmed by 5 bases and J by 2 bases, leaving 13 bases between them. In nucleotides, the CDR3 is TGTGCCAGCAGTCACGTCTCGGGAGCCTACGAGCAGTACTTC. It is translated as CASSHVSGAYEQYF.

The V gene is TRBV7-9, the J gene TRBJ1-6; 9 bases agree with TRBD1. V lost 4 bases, J lost 10 bases, and 8 bases stayed unmatched. The CDR3 has 15 amino acids. Germline V lookup: CDR1 SEHNR, CDR2 FQNEAQ (reference sequence). The DNA for the CDR3 is TGTGCCAGCAGCTCATCCCGACAGGGGGTGTCACCCCTCCACTTT. Its protein is CASSSSRQGVSPLHF.

The rearrangement links TRBV6-5 to TRBJ1-5; no clear D gene. The germline V gene has CDR1 MNHEY and CDR2 SVGAGI. This CDR3 is built from 13 residues. V lost 5 bases to trimming and J lost 6 bases, with 11 bases between them. The CDR3, as DNA: TGTGCCAGCAGTAGAGAGGTCGGTCAGCCCCAGCATTTT. Protein: CASSREVGQPQHF.